This T cell receptor beta chain was captured in a study of T cells in Graves' hyperthyroidism and ophthalmopathy. The overall study: Peripheral blood was obtained at initial diagnosis, preceding any treatment.

V lost 4 bases, J lost 4 bases, and 7 bases stayed unmatched. CDR3 length equals 15 residues. Many counts were recorded for this clonotype. Researchers took RNA transcripts and amplified the TCR beta CDR3 regions from them. With the HTBI primer set, the TCR CDR3 went through a first round of RT-PCR. TCRdb used MiXCR to reprocess the multiplex PCR reads, holding one entry per CDR3 protein. Found here are 390,000 or so distinct CDR3 sequences, roughly 15% of them singletons; the top ten hold about 13%. The sample was blood. V gene TRBV12-3 or TRBV12-4 combines with J gene TRBJ2-3; TRBD2 aligns across 8 bases. The clonotype comes from a young man with Graves' ophthalmopathy. The CDR3 sequence is CASSSGGGLSDTQYF. For the CDR3, the DNA is TGTGCCAGCAGTTCGGGGGGGGGTTTGTCAGATACGCAGTATTTT.